This T cell receptor beta chain comes out of a study of CD4+ T cells in melanoma. From germline, CDR1 is MDHEN and CDR2 SYDVKM. V trimming: 6 bases; J trimming: 0 bases; junction bases outside the gene matches: 16. The CDR3 has 20 amino acids. Some clones are missing from TCRdb's copy, which holds only in-frame ones; the method was immunoSEQ multiplex PCR. In the table there are roughly 110,000 clones, over 80% of which are singletons. Sample: peripheral blood. This chain links TRBV28 with TRBJ2-1; 11 bases are a match to TRBD2. The receptor's source is a human donor with melanoma. DNA for the CDR3: TGTGCCAGCAGAGTCCCAACCGGGACTAGCGGAACGAGCTCCTACAATGAGCAGTTCTTC. It is translated as CASRVPTGTSGTSSYNEQFF.